The 22 T cell receptor beta chains given below trace back to one sample, sequenced in a study of blood T cell repertoires in COVID-19. Some clones are missing from TCRdb's copy, which holds only in-frame ones; the method was immunoSEQ multiplex PCR. Among roughly 230,000 clones, roughly 86% were seen once, and the ten largest hold 3.5% to 4.5%. The specimen sequenced was PBMCs or T cells enriched from blood (not recorded which). These receptors originate from a woman in her 30s with acute COVID-19.

This clone was seen a single time. This sequence joins TRBV4-1 and TRBJ2-5; the match to TRBD1 covers 12 bases. CDR3 length equals 16 residues. Trimming took 4 bases from V and 7 from J; bases not matched to a gene: 10. Germline assignment: CDR1 MGHRA and CDR2 YSYEKL. The CDR3 nucleotides are TGCGCCAGCAGCCGGGTGGGGACAGGGGGCGAGGGGACCCAGTACTTC. The encoded protein is CASSRVGTGGEGTQYF.

The chain employs TRBV15 and TRBJ1-6; D may be TRBD1 (6 bases). This CDR3 contains 15 residues. CDR1 and CDR2 from the germline V gene are LNHNV and YYDKDF (reference sequence). V was shortened by 1 base and J by 7 bases, with 11 bases between the two germline ends. CDR3 in DNA: TGTGCCACCAGCAGAGGACAGGACCGGAATTCACCCCTCCACTTT. It codes for CATSRGQDRNSPLHF.

V gene TRBV6-8 combines with J gene TRBJ1-3; the match to TRBD1 covers 7 bases. From germline, CDR1 is MNHGY and CDR2 SAAAGT. With 5 bases clipped from V and 0 bases from J, the junction kept 16 bases outside the gene matches. The CDR3 covers 19 residues. CDR3 in amino acids: CASSLDRVRQNLSGNTIYF. For the CDR3, the DNA is TGTGCCAGCAGTCTCGACAGGGTAAGACAGAACCTCTCTGGAAACACCATATATTTT.

For this clone: The junction and the germline gene differ at one end; a read error may be behind it. The chain is built from TRBV10-1 and TRBJ1-1; TRBD1 is a possible D gene (6 bases). Germline V lookup: CDR1 WNHNN, CDR2 SYGVQD (reference sequence). This CDR3 is 15 amino acids long. The CDR3 reads CARSRQDLSAGEAFF. The CDR3 DNA follows: TGCGCCCGCAGCCGACAGGATCTCTCTGCCGGTGAAGCTTTCTTT.

The chain joins TRBV30 to TRBJ2-2, with D possibly being TRBD2 (6 bases). CDR3 size: 15 residues. The ends were cut back, 5 bases at V and 7 bases at J, with 20 bases in the middle. Germline loops: CDR1 GTSNPN, CDR2 SVGIG (reference sequence). Here the CDR3 reads CAWSPRTIPHGELFF. The CDR3 DNA reads as TGTGCCTGGTCCCCCAGGACTATACCCCACGGGGAGCTGTTTTTT.

The V call is TRBV5-8, the J call TRBJ2-6; D ambiguous. Germline V gene data show CDR1 as SGHTS and CDR2 as YDEGEE. Trimming removed 0 bases at V and 0 bases at J, with 7 bases between. The CDR3 covers 16 residues. The CDR3 DNA reads TGTGCCAGCAGCTTGGGTGGTAGCTCTGGGGCCAACGTCCTGACTTTC. This gives the protein CASSLGGSSGANVLTF.

This chain links TRBV30 with TRBJ2-1; 11 nucleotides line up with TRBD1. Germline V gives CDR1 GTSNPN, CDR2 SVGIG (reference sequence). The CDR3 contains 14 residues. V was clipped by 5 bases and J by 7 bases; unmatched bases: 7. The CDR3 DNA follows: TGTGCCTGGGACGCGGACAGGGGGCTTAATGAGCAGTTCTTC. This encodes CAWDADRGLNEQFF.

The chain has TRBV28 and TRBJ1-2, with TRBD1 matching 7 bases. Germline lookup yields CDR1 MDHEN and CDR2 SYDVKM. CDR3 size: 15 residues. The V segment lost 5 bases and the J segment 5 bases; nucleotides outside the gene matches: 11. CDR3 region: CASSIISEGAYGYTF. The CDR3 DNA follows: TGTGCCAGCAGTATAATATCCGAGGGGGCGTATGGCTACACCTTC.

The chain has TRBV11-2 and TRBJ1-4; D ambiguous. The CDR3 is made up of 18 amino acids. CDR1 is SGHAT and CDR2 is FQNNGV in the germline V gene. Trimming stripped 1 base from V and 0 bases from J, with 15 bases between. The CDR3 nucleotides read TGTGCCAGCAGCTTAGTTACCGGACGGAGGACAACTAATGAAAAACTGTTTTTT. Translating it yields CASSLVTGRRTTNEKLFF. The full variable domain, rest sourced from reference TRBV11-2 and TRBJ1-4, is EAGVAQSPRYKIIEKRQSVAFWCNPISGHATLYWYQQILGQGPKLLIQFQNNGVVDDSQLPKDRFSAERLKGVDSTLKIQPAKLEDSAVYLCASSLVTGRRTTNEKLFFGSGTQLSVL.

The chain is built from TRBV28 and TRBJ1-2; 7 nucleotides match TRBD1. The CDR3 runs 14 residues. Trimming removed 2 bases from V and 4 bases from J; junction bases left unmatched: 4. Per the germline V gene, CDR1 is MDHEN and CDR2 is SYDVKM. CDR3 region: CASSLAGTAYGYTF. DNA of the CDR3: TGTGCCAGCAGTTTAGCCGGGACAGCCTATGGCTACACCTTC.

The chain employs TRBV3-1 (or the pseudogene TRBV3-2) and TRBJ1-2; D not certain. Trimming shortened V by 1 base and J by 7 bases, and 10 bases separated the two germline ends. CDR3 size: 13 residues. Germline V gene lookup returns CDR1 LGHDT and CDR2 YNNKEL (reference sequence). The CDR3: CASSQGYVAGYTF. The CDR3 region has the DNA TGTGCCAGCAGCCAAGGGTATGTGGCTGGCTACACCTTC.

V and J are TRBV10-3 and TRBJ2-2, with 11 bases aligning to TRBD2. The trim removed 6 bases at V and 4 bases at J, leaving 7 bases unmatched. The CDR3 extends over 16 amino acids. Germline lookup yields CDR1 ENHRY and CDR2 SYGVKD. CDR3 coding DNA: TGTGCCATCAGCCTAGCGGGGGGCGAGGGCACCGGGGAGCTGTTTTTT. It is translated as CAISLAGGEGTGELFF.

The rearrangement joins TRBV7-6 to TRBJ2-1; 12 positions match TRBD2. J lost 10 bases, V lost 2 bases, and 12 bases had no gene match. The CDR3 covers 17 residues. The germline CDR1 and CDR2 sequences are SGHVS and FNYEAQ. As DNA, the CDR3 is TGTGCCAGCAGCTTATATGCGCCTAGCGGGGGGGTCGAAGAGCAGTTCTTC. Translated: CASSLYAPSGGVEEQFF.

The chain employs TRBV12-3 or TRBV12-4 and TRBJ1-2, with D possibly being TRBD1 (6 bases). This CDR3 has 13 amino acids. Trimming removed 5 bases at V and 4 bases at J, with 11 bases between. For the CDR3, the DNA is TGTGCCAGCAGTCTTACAGGGACCTATGGCTACACCTTC. Its protein product is CASSLTGTYGYTF.

J is TRBJ1-6 and V is TRBV19; TRBD1 is a possible D gene (5 bases). From germline, CDR1 is LNHDA and CDR2 SQIVND (reference sequence). This CDR3 region has 15 residues. Trimming stripped 3 bases from V and 7 bases from J, with 13 bases between. CDR3 amino acids: CASSIGVRGNSPLHF. The CDR3 nucleotides are TGTGCCAGTAGTATCGGGGTTCGGGGGAATTCACCCCTCCACTTT.

The rearrangement links TRBV4-1 to TRBJ2-5; D may be TRBD1 (6 bases). CDR3 length: 14 amino acids. Germline CDR1 reads MGHRA; CDR2 reads YSYEKL. Deletions cut 2 bases from V and 2 bases from J, with 9 bases between. The CDR3 region is CASSQTGLQETQYF. Written as DNA, the CDR3 is TGCGCCAGCAGCCAAACAGGGTTGCAAGAGACCCAGTACTTC.

This chain uses TRBV7-2 with TRBJ2-2; D gene ambiguous. Deletions cut 5 bases from V and 6 bases from J, with 16 bases between. The germline CDR1 and CDR2 sequences are SGHTA and FQGNSA. The CDR3 has 15 amino acids. For the CDR3, the DNA is TGTGCCAGCAGCCTAAGCTCTAGATGGGCCGGGGAGCTGTTTTTT. Translated: CASSLSSRWAGELFF.

J is TRBJ1-2 and V is TRBV5-4; 7 nucleotides align to TRBD1. V shed 4 bases, J shed 8 bases, and the junction held 8 bases outside the gene matches. Germline V lookup: CDR1 SGHNT, CDR2 YYREEE (reference sequence). The CDR3 contains 13 residues. CDR3 protein: CASSLRGVRGYTF. In nucleotides, the CDR3 is TGTGCCAGCAGCCTCAGGGGGGTGAGGGGCTACACCTTC.

The rearrangement links TRBV4-1 to TRBJ1-2; D is unresolved. This CDR3 is 15 amino acids long. Per germline, CDR1 MGHRA and CDR2 YSYEKL. Deletions cut 0 bases from V and 4 bases from J, with 12 bases between. The CDR3 sequence is CASSQDPLAGYGYTF. As DNA, the CDR3 is TGCGCCAGCAGCCAAGACCCCCTAGCGGGCTATGGCTACACCTTC.

In its sample, this clone was seen once. The chain joins TRBV2 to TRBJ2-1; the match to TRBD1 covers 8 bases. Germline lookup yields CDR1 SNHLY and CDR2 FYNNEI. The CDR3 runs 16 residues. The J segment lost 7 bases and the V segment lost 0 bases, leaving 8 bases of the junction unmatched. The CDR3 sequence: CASSEASRQGKNEQFF. CDR3 nucleotides: TGTGCCAGCAGTGAAGCCTCGAGACAGGGGAAAAATGAGCAGTTCTTC.

This clone was seen a few times. The V and J genes are TRBV3-1 (or the pseudogene TRBV3-2) and TRBJ1-5, with D hard to call. Trimming left V 1 base short and J 7 bases short, with 14 bases between. Looked up from germline, CDR1 is LGHDT and CDR2 is YNNKEL (reference sequence). This CDR3 has 15 residues. CDR3 residues: CASSQGAGFGQPQHF. Written as DNA, the CDR3 is TGTGCCAGCAGCCAAGGGGCAGGCTTCGGCCAGCCCCAGCATTTT.

The chain uses TRBV7-9 and TRBJ1-5, with 8 bases fitting TRBD1. The CDR3 spans 15 residues. The germline gives CDR1 SEHNR, CDR2 FQNEAQ (reference sequence). V lost 5 bases, J lost 4 bases, and 7 bases stayed unmatched. The CDR3 DNA follows: TGTGCCAGCAGCACAGGGACAGGTGGAAATCAGCCCCAGCATTTT. It encodes CASSTGTGGNQPQHF.